This T cell receptor beta chain was sequenced during a study of monozygotic twins with inflammatory bowel disease. CDR3 length: 13 amino acids. Notes on the study in general: Clonotype sharing was lower in IBD patients than healthy twins, most markedly with disease activity. The inverse Simpson measure of TCRbeta diversity was lower in IBD patients than in healthy co-twins.

A template switching step added UMIs, each with a 6-nucleotide sample barcode. From its re-call of the 5' RACE reads, TCRdb lists each CDR3 protein once, without DNA. Seen in this sample are 170,000 or so distinct CDR3 sequences; the ten most common clones hold less than 8%. As concerns this clonotype: The antigen remains unidentified.

The chain carries TRBV12-3 or TRBV12-4 and TRBJ2-1; TCRdb proposes TRBD1, but this gene call is untestable without DNA. What was sequenced was blood. This clonotype was obtained from a human donor with ulcerative colitis or Crohn's disease, or a healthy co-twin of an affected twin (not recorded which). The chain's CDR3 is CASSPARGDEQFF.